The 12 T cell receptor beta chains reported below all come from one sample, sequenced in a study of T cell responses to AZD1222 COVID-19 vaccine. Here immunoSEQ multiplex PCR was the method, and the copy in TCRdb shows in-frame clones only, minus some. The sample includes about 150,000 clones, about 90% seen only once; the top ten take 3% to 4%. The material sequenced was peripheral blood, taken 28 days after the second AZD1222 dose. Every receptor here comes from an adult who received the AZD1222 COVID-19 vaccine.

The gene calls are TRBV5-4 and TRBJ2-1; maybe TRBD2 (6 bases). CDR1 is SGHNT, CDR2 YYREEE, per germline (reference sequence). V was shortened by 0 bases and J by 4 bases, with 11 bases between the two germline ends. The CDR3 is made up of 15 amino acids. The CDR3 nucleotides read TGTGCCAGCAGCTTGGATAGCGGCTTTTACAATGAGCAGTTCTTC. Translation gives CASSLDSGFYNEQFF.

The CDR3, as DNA: TGCGCCAGCAGCGGCAATAGAGGAGACAGGGAGGCCAGGGATGGCTACACCTTC. Its protein is CASSGNRGDREARDGYTF. V is TRBV5-1 and J is TRBJ1-2; 7 positions match TRBD1. V was pared by 4 bases and J by 6 bases, with 21 bases of the junction left unmatched. This CDR3 has 18 amino acids. CDR1 and CDR2 from the germline V gene are SGHRS and YFSETQ. The variable domain in full, completed from reference TRBV5-1 and TRBJ1-2, reads KAGVTQTPRYLIKTRGQQVTLSCSPISGHRSVSWYQQTPGQGLQFLFEYFSETQRNKGNFPGRFSGRQFSNSRSEMNVSTLELGDSALYLCASSGNRGDREARDGYTFGSGTRLTVV.

The gene calls are TRBV7-2 and TRBJ1-6; 8 positions agree with TRBD1. The germline V gene has CDR1 SGHTA and CDR2 FQGNSA. The CDR3 loop spans 17 amino acids. Trimming cost V 5 bases and J 3 bases; bases outside gene matches: 9. Here the CDR3 reads CASSPTGTGLYNSPLHF. The DNA of the CDR3 is TGTGCCAGCAGCCCCACCGGGACAGGTCTCTATAATTCACCCCTCCACTTT.

V and J are TRBV19 and TRBJ1-1, with D possibly being TRBD1 (5 bases). This CDR3 spans 14 amino acids. The germline CDR1 and CDR2 sequences are LNHDA and SQIVND (reference sequence). V shed 6 bases and J shed 0 bases, with 11 bases lying between them. The CDR3 bases are TGTGCCAGTAGCATTGACAGATTGAACACTGAAGCTTTCTTT. Translating it yields CASSIDRLNTEAFF.

This rearrangement joins TRBV28 to TRBJ2-1, with D perhaps TRBD1 or TRBD2 (5 bases each). The CDR3 totals 13 residues. In germline, CDR1 is MDHEN, CDR2 SYDVKM. V was clipped by 8 bases and J by 5 bases, with 13 bases between them. This chain's CDR3 is CASLGPPNNEQFF. The CDR3 coding sequence is TGTGCCAGCTTGGGACCCCCCAACAATGAGCAGTTCTTC.

This clone has only a few counts. The chain is built from TRBV10-3 and TRBJ1-1; 7 bases match TRBD1. The germline CDR1 and CDR2 sequences are ENHRY and SYGVKD. The CDR3 consists of 13 residues. V lost 7 bases to trimming and J lost 4 bases; unmatched junction nucleotides: 6. The CDR3 nucleotides are TGTGCCATCAAGATCCAGGGGGGCACTGAAGCTTTCTTT. This sequence encodes CAIKIQGGTEAFF.

The V call is TRBV7-3, the J call TRBJ2-1; no firm D call. The CDR3 loop spans 14 amino acids. Looked up from germline, CDR1 is SGHTA and CDR2 is FQGTGA. V gave up 1 base and J gave up 4 bases, with 8 bases separating them. The CDR3 is CASSLRASYNEQFF. CDR3 nucleotide sequence: TGTGCCAGCAGCTTAAGGGCCAGTTACAATGAGCAGTTCTTC.

The J gene is TRBJ2-7, the V gene TRBV6-5; TRBD2 agrees at 7 bases. The CDR3 extends over 14 amino acids. Germline assignment: CDR1 MNHEY and CDR2 SVGAGI. After removal of 0 bases from V and 7 bases from J, the junction contained 6 bases not matched to a gene. As DNA, the CDR3 is TGTGCCAGCAGTTACTCGAGACTAGCCGGAGAGCAGTACTTC. Its translation is CASSYSRLAGEQYF.

The J gene is TRBJ1-2, the V gene TRBV5-6, with 10 bases matching TRBD1. The V and J ends lost 3 bases and 10 bases, in that order; junction bases with no gene match: 9. CDR1 and CDR2 (germline): SGHDT, YYEEEE. The CDR3 has 14 residues. CDR3 DNA: TGTGCCAGCAGCTCGGTGGGACAGGGGAGCTCCTACACCTTC. Its translation: CASSSVGQGSSYTF.

V and J are TRBV27 and TRBJ2-3; tentatively, D is TRBD1 (5 bases). Trimming removed 1 base from V and 8 bases from J, with 10 bases in between. Looked up from germline, CDR1 is MNHEY and CDR2 is SMNVEV (reference sequence). This CDR3 region has 13 residues. Written as DNA, the CDR3 is TGTGCCAGCAGTTTATTGGGTCAGGGTACGCAGTATTTT. Translated, it gives CASSLLGQGTQYF.

The chain employs TRBV18 and TRBJ1-2; D gene ambiguous. Trimming took 2 bases from V and 8 from J, leaving 12 bases between them. The CDR3 has 13 amino acids. The V gene's germline CDR1 is KGHSH and CDR2 LQKENI. The CDR3 nucleotides read TGTGCCAGCTCACCAATGGGCGCCTTGGGCTACACCTTC. Encoded protein: CASSPMGALGYTF.

The V and J genes are TRBV7-2 and TRBJ2-5; the match to TRBD2 covers 9 bases. From germline, CDR1 is SGHTA and CDR2 FQGNSA. Trimming took 1 base from V and 4 from J; bases not matched to a gene: 7. This CDR3 comprises 16 residues. The CDR3, as DNA: TGTGCCAGCAGCTTAGTGGCGGCTAGCGGGGTAGAGACCCAGTACTTC. The encoded protein is CASSLVAASGVETQYF.